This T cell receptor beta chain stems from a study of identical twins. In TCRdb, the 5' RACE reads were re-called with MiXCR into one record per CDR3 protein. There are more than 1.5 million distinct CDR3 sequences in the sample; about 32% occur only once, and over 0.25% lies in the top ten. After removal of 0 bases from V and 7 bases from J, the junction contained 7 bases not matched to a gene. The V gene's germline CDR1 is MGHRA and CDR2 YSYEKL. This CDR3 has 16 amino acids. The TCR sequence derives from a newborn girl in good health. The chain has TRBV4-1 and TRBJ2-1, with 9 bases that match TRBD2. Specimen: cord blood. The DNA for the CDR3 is TGCGCCAGCAGCCAAGATTGGCTAGCGGGGCGGAATGAGCAGTTCTTC. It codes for CASSQDWLAGRNEQFF.